The clone carrying this T cell receptor (beta chain) was recorded a few times. What it recognizes is unknown. This specimen comes from a study of cytomegalovirus exposure and HLA in healthy donors. The V and J ends lost 5 bases and 6 bases, in that order; junction bases with no gene match: 18. CDR1 SGHAT and CDR2 FQNNGV come from the germline V gene. The CDR3 sequence is 19 residues long. The PCR had 60 Vbeta and 13 Jbeta primers. The authors' processing: Per a later analysis, the number of unique TCR beta chains was some 82 million, of which roughly 10 million were shared. Profiling relied on immunoSEQ multiplex PCR, and the TCRdb table lists in-frame clones only, not all of them. Clonal size and the V and J genes are those of that table, whereas D and trimming came from the DNA. The data show about 120,000 clones, about 68% seen once. General study results and limits: The study had only CMV serostatus as immune exposure information.

This rearrangement joins TRBV11-2 to TRBJ2-2; the match to TRBD1 covers 10 bases. The source material was PBMCs. The receptor was isolated from a middle-aged woman in good health and CMV-seropositive. Here the CDR3 DNA reads TGTGCCAGCAGCCCAGACTATCGGGACAGGGGTTCTCCGGCCGGGGAGCTGTTTTTT. Translating gives CASSPDYRDRGSPAGELFF.